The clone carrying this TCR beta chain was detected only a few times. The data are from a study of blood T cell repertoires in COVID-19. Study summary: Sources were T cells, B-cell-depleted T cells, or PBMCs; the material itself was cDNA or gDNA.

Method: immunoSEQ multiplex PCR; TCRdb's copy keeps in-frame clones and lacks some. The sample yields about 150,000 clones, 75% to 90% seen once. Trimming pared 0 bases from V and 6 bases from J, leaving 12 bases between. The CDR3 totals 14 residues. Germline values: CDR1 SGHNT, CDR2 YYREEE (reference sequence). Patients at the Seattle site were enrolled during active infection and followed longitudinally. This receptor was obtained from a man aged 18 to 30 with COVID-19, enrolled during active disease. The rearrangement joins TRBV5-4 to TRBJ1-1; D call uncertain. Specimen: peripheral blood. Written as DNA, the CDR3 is TGTGCCAGCAGCTTGGATCCGGGAGCGGCTGAAGCTTTCTTT. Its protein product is CASSLDPGAAEAFF.